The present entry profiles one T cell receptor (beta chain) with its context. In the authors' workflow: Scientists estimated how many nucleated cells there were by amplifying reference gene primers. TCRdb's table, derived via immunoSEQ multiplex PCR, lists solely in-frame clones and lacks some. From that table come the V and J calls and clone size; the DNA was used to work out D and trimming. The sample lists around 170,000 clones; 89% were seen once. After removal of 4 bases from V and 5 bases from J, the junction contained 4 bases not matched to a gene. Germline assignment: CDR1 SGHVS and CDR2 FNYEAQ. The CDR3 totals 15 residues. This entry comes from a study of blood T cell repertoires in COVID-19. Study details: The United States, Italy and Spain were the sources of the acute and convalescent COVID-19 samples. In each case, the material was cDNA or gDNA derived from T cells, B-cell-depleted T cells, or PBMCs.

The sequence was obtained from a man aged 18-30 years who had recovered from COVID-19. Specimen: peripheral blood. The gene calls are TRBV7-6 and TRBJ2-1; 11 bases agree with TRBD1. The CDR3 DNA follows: TGTGCCAGCAGCTCCGGGACAGGGGGACACAATGAGCAGTTCTTC. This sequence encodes CASSSGTGGHNEQFF.